This T cell receptor beta chain was captured by sequencing in a study of T-cell reconstitution after alpha-beta-depleted transplantation in children. Overall study findings and caveats: At around two months after transplant, the alpha-beta T cells were reportedly derived from several hundred expanded clones that came from non-depleted graft cells.

Note on this clonotype: Its specificity is unknown.

TCRbeta library preparation incorporated unique molecular identifiers. TCRdb re-called the PCR reads through MiXCR, storing one row per CDR3 protein. Of a few hundred thousand distinct CDR3 sequences listed, over 25% were seen once; the top ten hold under 45%. The CDR3 length is 14 residues. Trimming at V came to 0 bases and at J to 6 bases, leaving 2 bases not matched to a gene. Germline CDR1 SGHRS, CDR2 YFSETQ. J is TRBJ2-5 and V is TRBV5-1; 10 positions match TRBD2. This sample comprised PBMCs, obtained before TCRalphabeta/CD19-depleted stem cell transplant. The origin of this receptor is a boy in the first two years of life with Wiskott-Aldrich syndrome, due to receive a stem cell transplant. For the CDR3, the DNA is TGCGCCAGCAGCTTGGAAGCGGGAGGGAAGACCCAGTACTTC. It codes for CASSLEAGGKTQYF. Full variable domain (missing parts from reference TRBV5-1 and TRBJ2-5): KAGVTQTPRYLIKTRGQQVTLSCSPISGHRSVSWYQQTPGQGLQFLFEYFSETQRNKGNFPGRFSGRQFSNSRSEMNVSTLELGDSALYLCASSLEAGGKTQYFGPGTRLLVL.